The 13 T cell receptor beta chains reported below all come from one sample, sequenced in a study of blood T cell repertoires in COVID-19. Clones were read by immunoSEQ multiplex PCR, and TCRdb kept only the in-frame ones, dropping some. This sample carries about 380,000 clones, 85% of them seen once, and the ten largest clones take roughly 3.9%. Sequences were obtained from peripheral blood. These receptors all come from a woman younger than 35 with acute or convalescent COVID-19.

This rearrangement joins TRBV5-1 to TRBJ1-1, with D maybe TRBD1 (6 bases). This CDR3 is built from 15 residues. Germline lookup yields CDR1 SGHRS and CDR2 YFSETQ. The V and J ends lost 0 bases and 4 bases respectively, with 13 bases between them. The CDR3 bases are TGCGCCAGCAGCTTGGAGGGCAGGGGCGGCACTGAAGCTTTCTTT. Translating gives CASSLEGRGGTEAFF.

The chain combines TRBV11-3 with TRBJ1-3; D might be TRBD1 (6 bases). V was clipped by 2 bases and J by 0 bases, with 20 bases between them. CDR3 length: 19 amino acids. CDR1 SGHNT and CDR2 YENEEA come from the germline V gene. Here the CDR3 reads CASSLRDTPPPNSGNTIYF. In nucleotides, the CDR3 is TGTGCCAGCAGCTTACGGGACACTCCACCCCCAAACTCTGGAAACACCATATATTTT.

The chain joins TRBV5-6 to TRBJ1-2; no clear D. This CDR3 region has 15 residues. CDR1 SGHDT and CDR2 YYEEEE come from the germline V gene. Deletions cut 3 bases from V and 0 bases from J, with 12 bases between. The CDR3 DNA follows: TGTGCCAGCAGCTACGAGGGCCTCACTAACTATGGCTACACCTTC. It translates to CASSYEGLTNYGYTF.

This clone came up once. The chain has TRBV5-5 and TRBJ2-5; 11 nucleotides align to TRBD2. With V trimmed by 2 bases and J by 2 bases, 8 bases remained unmatched. Germline V gene lookup returns CDR1 SGHKS and CDR2 YYEKEE (reference sequence). CDR3 length: 17 residues. CDR3 DNA: TGTGCCAGCAGCTTATCGGTATTAGCGGGAGGGCAAGAGACCCAGTACTTC. Protein sequence: CASSLSVLAGGQETQYF.

The V call is TRBV28, the J call TRBJ2-2, with TRBD1 matching 9 bases. This CDR3 is built from 15 residues. CDR1 and CDR2 from the germline V gene are MDHEN and SYDVKM. Trimming at V came to 3 bases and at J to 4 bases, leaving 3 bases not matched to a gene. The CDR3 DNA follows: TGTGCCAGCAGTTTCGGGACAGGGATCACCGGGGAGCTGTTTTTT. It translates to CASSFGTGITGELFF.

This clone has only a few counts. The chain recombines TRBV27 with TRBJ1-5, with D possibly matching TRBD1 (6 bases). Germline CDR1 MNHEY, CDR2 SMNVEV (reference sequence). CDR3 length: 14 amino acids. Between the trimmed V and J ends, which lost 2 bases and 3 bases, there was a span of 8 bases. The CDR3 spells CASSLPGHNQPQHF. The CDR3 DNA reads as TGTGCCAGCAGTTTACCGGGACACAATCAGCCCCAGCATTTT.

V is TRBV27 and J is TRBJ1-1; D is ambiguous. From germline, CDR1 is MNHEY and CDR2 SMNVEV (reference sequence). Trimming shortened V by 7 bases and J by 1 base, and 13 bases separated the two germline ends. The CDR3 is 14 amino acids. CDR3 amino acids: CASTRGAGNTEAFF. The CDR3 DNA is TGTGCCAGCACCAGAGGAGCCGGGAACACTGAAGCTTTCTTT.

The rearrangement uses TRBV10-1 and TRBJ2-3; 10 bases are shared with TRBD2. The CDR3 length is 17 residues. Germline CDR1 WNHNN, CDR2 SYGVQD (reference sequence). Trimming cost V 2 bases and J 3 bases; bases outside gene matches: 8. The CDR3 reads CASSEAEASGSTDTQYF. CDR3 DNA sequence: TGCGCCAGCAGTGAGGCGGAGGCTAGCGGGAGTACAGATACGCAGTATTTT.

V usage is TRBV2 and J usage is TRBJ2-3, with D possibly being TRBD1 (6 bases). The CDR3 contains 15 residues. Germline V gene data show CDR1 as SNHLY and CDR2 as FYNNEI. Trimming removed 4 bases from V and 5 bases from J, with 16 bases in between. The CDR3 reads CASSGWSGERDTQYF. The CDR3 bases are TGTGCCAGCAGTGGGTGGTCAGGGGAGAGAGATACGCAGTATTTT. Variable domain in full (rest from reference TRBV2 and TRBJ2-3): EPEVTQTPSHQVTQMGQEVILRCVPISNHLYFYWYRQILGQKVEFLVSFYNNEISEKSEIFDDQFSVERPDGSNFTLKIRSTKLEDSAMYFCASSGWSGERDTQYFGPGTRLTVL.

J is TRBJ2-3 and V is TRBV20-1; weak D call: TRBD2 (5 bases). V lost 3 bases, J lost 2 bases, and 15 bases lay in between. This CDR3 is built from 15 residues. Germline V gene sequence: CDR1 DFQATT, CDR2 SNEGSKA (reference sequence). CDR3 residues: CSASPYTGYTDTQYF. In DNA form, the CDR3 reads TGCAGTGCTAGTCCATACACGGGGTACACAGATACGCAGTATTTT.

This clone appeared once. The rearrangement uses TRBV5-5 and TRBJ2-1; a weak D match, TRBD1 (5 bases). Trimming shortened V by 4 bases and J by 0 bases, and 11 bases separated the two germline ends. This CDR3 comprises 15 residues. The germline V gene encodes CDR1 SGHKS and CDR2 YYEKEE (reference sequence). CDR3 protein: CASSGRQSSYNEQFF. In DNA form, the CDR3 reads TGTGCCAGCAGCGGAAGACAGAGCTCCTACAATGAGCAGTTCTTC.

The genes are TRBV9 and TRBJ1-1; TRBD1 agrees at 9 bases. CDR1 is SGDLS and CDR2 is YYNGEE in the germline V gene. Unmatched junction bases numbered 14, after V lost 4 bases and J lost 4 bases. The CDR3 runs 17 residues. In DNA, the CDR3 is TGTGCCAGCAGCCCTCGTAGTTTGGACAGGGGCAGCACTGAAGCTTTCTTT. It translates to CASSPRSLDRGSTEAFF.

The chain combines TRBV5-4 with TRBJ1-2, with D possibly matching TRBD1 (5 bases). The V end was cut by 0 bases, the J end by 3 bases, with 9 bases between. This CDR3 has 14 amino acids. Germline V gene lookup returns CDR1 SGHNT and CDR2 YYREEE (reference sequence). CDR3 amino acids: CASSLATTDYGYTF. Here the CDR3 DNA reads TGTGCCAGCAGCTTGGCCACGACAGACTATGGCTACACCTTC.